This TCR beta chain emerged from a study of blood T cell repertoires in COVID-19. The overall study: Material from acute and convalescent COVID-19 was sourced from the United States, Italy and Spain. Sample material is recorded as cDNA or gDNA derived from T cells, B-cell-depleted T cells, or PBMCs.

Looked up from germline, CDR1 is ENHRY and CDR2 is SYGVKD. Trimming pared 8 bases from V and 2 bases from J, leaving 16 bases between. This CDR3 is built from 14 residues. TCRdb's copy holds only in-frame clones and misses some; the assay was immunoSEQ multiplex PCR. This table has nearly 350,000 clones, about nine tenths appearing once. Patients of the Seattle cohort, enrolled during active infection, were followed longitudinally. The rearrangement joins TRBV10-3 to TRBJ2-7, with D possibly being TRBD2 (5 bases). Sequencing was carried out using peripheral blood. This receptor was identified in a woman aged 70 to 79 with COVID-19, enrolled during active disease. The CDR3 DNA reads TGTGCCATCTCCGAAGGCGAGGGTCCCTACGAGCAGTACTTC. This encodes CAISEGEGPYEQYF.